This T cell receptor beta chain was profiled in a study of identical twins. At least ten counts were recorded for this clonotype. Its antigen is not known. Study results and limitations: Out-of-frame beta sequences exhibited a weaker degree of excess twin sharing. Abundant beta clonotypes from cord blood bore fewer insertions; memory repertoires lacked this pattern. Analyses of zero insertions could, in part, be confounded by invariant MAIT and iNKT cells. Within monozygotic twins, out-of-frame TCR alpha sharing was underestimated by the models.

A single record per CDR3 protein comes from TCRdb applying MiXCR to the 5' RACE reads. This sample yields roughly 250,000 distinct CDR3 sequences, of which about 14% are seen a single time; approximately 8.8% belongs to the top ten. With 5 bases removed from V and 6 bases from J, the gap between germline ends came to 16 bases. The CDR3 runs 14 residues. V is TRBV12-3 or TRBV12-4 and J is TRBJ1-2; possibly TRBD1 for D (5 bases). The source is a woman younger than 35 in good health. The sequenced material came from memory (CD45RO+) T cells sorted from blood. This CDR3 reads CASSPQAGVHGYTF. The CDR3 DNA reads as TGTGCCAGCAGTCCTCAGGCGGGGGTCCATGGCTACACCTTC.